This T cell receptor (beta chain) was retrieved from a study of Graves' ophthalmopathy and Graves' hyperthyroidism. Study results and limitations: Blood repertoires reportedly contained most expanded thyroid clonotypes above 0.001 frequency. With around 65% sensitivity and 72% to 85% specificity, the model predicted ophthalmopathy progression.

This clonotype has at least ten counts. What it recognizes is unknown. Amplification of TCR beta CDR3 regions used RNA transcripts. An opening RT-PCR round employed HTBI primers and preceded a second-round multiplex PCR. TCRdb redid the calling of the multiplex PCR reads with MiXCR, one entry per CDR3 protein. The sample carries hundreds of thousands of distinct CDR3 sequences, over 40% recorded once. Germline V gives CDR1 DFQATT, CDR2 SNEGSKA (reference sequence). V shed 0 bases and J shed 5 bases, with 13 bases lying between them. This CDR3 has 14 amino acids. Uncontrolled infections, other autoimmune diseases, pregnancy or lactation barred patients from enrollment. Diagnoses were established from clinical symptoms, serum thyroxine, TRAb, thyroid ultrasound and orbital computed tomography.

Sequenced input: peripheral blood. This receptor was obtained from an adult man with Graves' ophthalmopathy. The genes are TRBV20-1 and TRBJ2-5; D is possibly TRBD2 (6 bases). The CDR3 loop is CSARDGVGGETQYF. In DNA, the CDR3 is TGCAGTGCTAGAGATGGCGTGGGGGGTGAGACCCAGTACTTC.